This TCR beta chain came from a study of cytomegalovirus exposure and HLA in healthy donors. Findings and limits, study-wide: An analysis done earlier found most TCR beta V segments productive about 90% or about 30% of the time.

Researchers ran the PCR with 60 Vbeta and 13 Jbeta primers. Produced via immunoSEQ multiplex PCR; TCRdb's table is partial and in-frame only. This table has under 100,000 clones, about 73% appearing once. Notes on this clone: Its antigen is unidentified.

V shed 1 base and J 2 bases; nucleotides not matched to a gene: 6. Germline CDR1 is SGHTA and CDR2 is FQGNSA. The CDR3 loop spans 16 amino acids. Sequenced material: PBMCs. V is TRBV7-2 and J is TRBJ2-5; TRBD1 matches 8 bases. The receptor comes from a woman aged 45 to 65 in good health and CMV-seropositive. CDR3 amino acids: CASSLDLWTGQETQYF. The CDR3 nucleotides are TGTGCCAGCAGCTTAGATCTCTGGACAGGGCAAGAGACCCAGTACTTC.